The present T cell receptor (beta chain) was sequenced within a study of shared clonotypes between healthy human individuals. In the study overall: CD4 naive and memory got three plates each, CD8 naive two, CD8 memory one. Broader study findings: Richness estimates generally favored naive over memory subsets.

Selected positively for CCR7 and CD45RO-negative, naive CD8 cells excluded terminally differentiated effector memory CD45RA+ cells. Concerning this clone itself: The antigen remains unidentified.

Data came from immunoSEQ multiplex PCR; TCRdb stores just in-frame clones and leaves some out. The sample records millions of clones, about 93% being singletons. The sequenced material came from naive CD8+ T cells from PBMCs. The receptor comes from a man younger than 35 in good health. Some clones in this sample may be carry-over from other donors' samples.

The CDR3 protein is CASSAGRGGAVEGYTF. CDR3 sequence (DNA): TGTGCCAGCAGCGCCGGAAGAGGGGGCGCGGTGGAGGGCTACACCTTC. This rearrangement joins TRBV9 to TRBJ1-2; TRBD1 matches 7 bases. The CDR3 covers 16 residues. Germline CDR1 and CDR2: SGDLS and YYNGEE. The V and J ends lost 3 bases and 8 bases, in that order; junction bases with no gene match: 16.